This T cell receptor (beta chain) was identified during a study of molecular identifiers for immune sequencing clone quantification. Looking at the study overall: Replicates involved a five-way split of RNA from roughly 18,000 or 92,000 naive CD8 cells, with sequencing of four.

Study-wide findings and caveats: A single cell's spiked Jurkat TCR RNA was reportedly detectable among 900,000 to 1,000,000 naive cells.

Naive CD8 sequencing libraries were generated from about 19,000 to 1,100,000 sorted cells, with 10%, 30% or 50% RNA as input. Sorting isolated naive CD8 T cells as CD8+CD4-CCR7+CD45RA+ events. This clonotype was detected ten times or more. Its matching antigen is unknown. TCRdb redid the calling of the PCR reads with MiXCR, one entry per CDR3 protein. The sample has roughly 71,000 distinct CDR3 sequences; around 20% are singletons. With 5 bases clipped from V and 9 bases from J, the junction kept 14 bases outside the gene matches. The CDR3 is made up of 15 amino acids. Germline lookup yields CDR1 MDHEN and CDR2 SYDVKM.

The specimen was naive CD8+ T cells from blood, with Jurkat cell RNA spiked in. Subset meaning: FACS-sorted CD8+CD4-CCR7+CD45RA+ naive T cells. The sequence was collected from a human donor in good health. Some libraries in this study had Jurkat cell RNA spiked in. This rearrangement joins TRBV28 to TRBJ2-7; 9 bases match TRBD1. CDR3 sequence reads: CASSPRPGTGRVQYF. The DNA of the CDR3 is TGTGCCAGCAGTCCACGCCCCGGGACAGGGAGGGTGCAGTACTTC. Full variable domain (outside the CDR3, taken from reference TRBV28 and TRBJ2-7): DVKVTQSSRYLVKRTGEKVFLECVQDMDHENMFWYRQDPGLGLRLIYFSYDVKMKEKGDIPEGYSVSREKKERFSLILESASTNQTSMYLCASSPRPGTGRVQYFGPGTRLTVT.